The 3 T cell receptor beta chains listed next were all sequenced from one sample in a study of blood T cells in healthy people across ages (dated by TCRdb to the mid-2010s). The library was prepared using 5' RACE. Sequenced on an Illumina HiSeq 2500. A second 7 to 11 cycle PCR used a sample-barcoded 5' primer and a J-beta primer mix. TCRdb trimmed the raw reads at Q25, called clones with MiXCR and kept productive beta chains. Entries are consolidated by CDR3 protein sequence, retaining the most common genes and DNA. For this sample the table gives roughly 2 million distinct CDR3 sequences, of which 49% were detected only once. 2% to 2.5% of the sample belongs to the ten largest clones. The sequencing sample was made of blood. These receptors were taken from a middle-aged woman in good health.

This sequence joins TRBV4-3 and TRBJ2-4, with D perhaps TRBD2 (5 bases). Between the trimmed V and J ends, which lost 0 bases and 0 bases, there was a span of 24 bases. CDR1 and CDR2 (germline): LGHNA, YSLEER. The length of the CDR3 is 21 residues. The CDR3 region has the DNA TGCGCCAGCAGCCAAGAGCGGGCGCGTAGTGGTCCTGGAGGAGCCAAAAACATTCAGTACTTC. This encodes CASSQERARSGPGGAKNIQYF.

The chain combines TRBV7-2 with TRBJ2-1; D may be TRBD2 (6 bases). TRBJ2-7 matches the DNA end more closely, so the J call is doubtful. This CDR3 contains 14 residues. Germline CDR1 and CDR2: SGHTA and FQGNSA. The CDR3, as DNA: TGTGCCAGCAGCTTACGACCGGGGGACGATGAGCAGTACTTC. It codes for CASSLRPGDDEQYF.

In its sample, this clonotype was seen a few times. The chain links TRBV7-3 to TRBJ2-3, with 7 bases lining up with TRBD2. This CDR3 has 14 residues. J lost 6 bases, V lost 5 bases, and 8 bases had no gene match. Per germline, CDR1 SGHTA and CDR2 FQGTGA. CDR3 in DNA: TGTGCCAGCAGCATCGGGACTATCTTGGATACGCAGTATTTT. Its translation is CASSIGTILDTQYF.